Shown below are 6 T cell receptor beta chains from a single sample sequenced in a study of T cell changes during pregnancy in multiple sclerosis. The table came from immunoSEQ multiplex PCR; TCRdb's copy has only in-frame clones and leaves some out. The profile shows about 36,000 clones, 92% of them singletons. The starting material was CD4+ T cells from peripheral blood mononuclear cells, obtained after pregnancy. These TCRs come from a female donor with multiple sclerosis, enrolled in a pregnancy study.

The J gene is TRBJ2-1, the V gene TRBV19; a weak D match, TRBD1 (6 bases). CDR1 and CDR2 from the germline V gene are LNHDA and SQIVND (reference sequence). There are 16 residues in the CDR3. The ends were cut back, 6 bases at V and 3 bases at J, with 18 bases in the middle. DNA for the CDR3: TGTGCCAGTAGCCCGGATTTACAGGGTTACTACAATGAGCAGTTCTTC. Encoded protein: CASSPDLQGYYNEQFF. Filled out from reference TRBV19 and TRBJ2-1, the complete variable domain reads DGGITQSPKYLFRKEGQNVTLSCEQNLNHDAMYWYRQDPGQGLRLIYYSQIVNDFQKGDIAEGYSVSREKKESFPLTVTSAQKNPTAFYLCASSPDLQGYYNEQFFGPGTRLTVL.

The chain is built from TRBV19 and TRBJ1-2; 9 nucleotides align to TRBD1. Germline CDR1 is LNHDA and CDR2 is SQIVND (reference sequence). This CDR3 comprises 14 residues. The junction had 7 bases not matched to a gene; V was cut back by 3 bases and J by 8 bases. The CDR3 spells CASSIGQGLWGYTF. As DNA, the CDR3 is TGTGCCAGTAGTATCGGACAGGGGCTATGGGGCTACACCTTC.

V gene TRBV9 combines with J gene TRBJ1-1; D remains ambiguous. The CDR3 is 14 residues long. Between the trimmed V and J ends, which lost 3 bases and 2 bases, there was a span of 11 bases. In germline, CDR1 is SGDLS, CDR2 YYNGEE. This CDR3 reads CASSEQDSNTEAFF. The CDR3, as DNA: TGTGCCAGCAGCGAACAAGACTCCAACACTGAAGCTTTCTTT.

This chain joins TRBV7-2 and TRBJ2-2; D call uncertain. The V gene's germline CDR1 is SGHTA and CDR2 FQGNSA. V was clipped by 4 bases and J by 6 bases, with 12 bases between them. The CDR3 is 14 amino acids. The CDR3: CASSSLIASGELFF. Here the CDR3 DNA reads TGTGCCAGCAGCTCCCTTATTGCGTCCGGGGAGCTGTTTTTT.

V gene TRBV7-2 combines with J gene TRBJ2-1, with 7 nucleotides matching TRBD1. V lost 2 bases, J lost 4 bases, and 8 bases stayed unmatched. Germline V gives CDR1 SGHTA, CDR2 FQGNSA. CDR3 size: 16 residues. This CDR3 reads CASSLRAGTVYNEQFF. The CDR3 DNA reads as TGTGCCAGCAGCTTACGGGCCGGGACAGTGTACAATGAGCAGTTCTTC.

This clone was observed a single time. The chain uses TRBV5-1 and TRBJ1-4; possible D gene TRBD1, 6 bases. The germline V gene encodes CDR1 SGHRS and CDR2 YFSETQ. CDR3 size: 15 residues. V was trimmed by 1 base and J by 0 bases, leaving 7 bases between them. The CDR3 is CASSLRGTTNEKLFF. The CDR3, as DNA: TGCGCCAGCAGCTTGAGGGGGACAACTAATGAAAAACTGTTTTTT.